The 7 T cell receptor beta chains in this list originate from one sample, sequenced in a study of patients and donors after allogeneic stem cell transplantation. TCRdb used MiXCR to reprocess the RT-PCR reads, holding one entry per CDR3 protein. The sample holds about 200,000 distinct CDR3 sequences, roughly two fifths seen once. Sequencing was carried out using blood, either unsorted or a sorted T cell fraction (not recorded which). The origin of the receptors is a human donor who was either an allogeneic HSCT recipient or a stem cell or donor lymphocyte infusion donor (not recorded which). It is not recorded whose cells these are; they may come from a transplant donor.

This clonotype showed up just once. The rearrangement uses TRBV20-1 and TRBJ2-3; TRBD2 matches 8 bases. The CDR3 runs to 14 residues. V trimming: 2 bases; J trimming: 5 bases; junction bases outside the gene matches: 6. Germline V lookup: CDR1 DFQATT, CDR2 SNEGSKA (reference sequence). The CDR3 nucleotides read TGCAGTGCTAGATACGGGGGGGCCGGAGATACGCAGTATTTT. Amino acid sequence: CSARYGGAGDTQYF.

This clonotype has just a few counts. The chain uses TRBV6-2 or TRBV6-3 and TRBJ1-3; the D gene is possibly TRBD1 (6 bases). Germline V gene sequence: CDR1 MNHEY, CDR2 SVGEGT. V shed 1 base and J shed 0 bases, with 19 bases lying between them. There are 19 residues in the CDR3. CDR3: CASSYYRDADISSGNTIYF. The CDR3 nucleotides read TGTGCCAGCAGTTACTACAGGGACGCCGACATAAGCTCTGGAAACACCATATATTTT.

The count of this clonotype is one. The rearrangement joins TRBV5-6 to TRBJ2-2, with TRBD1 matching 10 bases. The germline V gene has CDR1 SGHDT and CDR2 YYEEEE. V was pared by 2 bases and J by 11 bases, with 3 bases of the junction left unmatched. This CDR3 region has 13 residues. The CDR3 DNA is TGTGCCAGCAGCTTCCGGGACAGGGGAGAGCTGTTTTTT. It codes for CASSFRDRGELFF.

This chain uses TRBV4-1 with TRBJ1-5, with D possibly TRBD1 on 6 matching bases. V dropped 0 bases and J dropped 4 bases, with 13 bases sitting between them. CDR1 is MGHRA, CDR2 YSYEKL, per germline. The CDR3 is made up of 16 amino acids. The CDR3 spells CASSQETGTWNQPQHF. The CDR3, as DNA: TGCGCCAGCAGCCAAGAGACAGGCACCTGGAATCAGCCCCAGCATTTT.

The chain is built from TRBV12-3 or TRBV12-4 and TRBJ1-5; D unclear. The CDR3 has 13 residues. V shed 1 base and J shed 7 bases, with 8 bases lying between them. CDR3 in DNA: TGTGCCAGCAGTTTAGGAGTAGGACAGCCCCAGCATTTT. It codes for CASSLGVGQPQHF.

This rearrangement joins TRBV27 to TRBJ2-5; maybe TRBD2 (6 bases). Germline V gene data show CDR1 as MNHEY and CDR2 as SMNVEV (reference sequence). With 4 bases removed from V and 3 bases from J, the gap between germline ends came to 9 bases. The CDR3 covers 13 residues. CDR3 nucleotide sequence: TGTGCCAGCAGTTCTTGGAGGGAAGAGACCCAGTACTTC. Its protein product is CASSSWREETQYF.

This clonotype showed up just a few times. The chain combines TRBV14 with TRBJ2-1, with a tentative D call TRBD2 (6 bases). CDR3 length: 15 amino acids. Germline assignment: CDR1 SGHDN and CDR2 FVKESK. The V end was cut by 4 bases, the J end by 2 bases, with 12 bases between. DNA of the CDR3: TGTGCCAGCAGCCTCGGGACGGGGGCCTACAATGAGCAGTTCTTC. Protein: CASSLGTGAYNEQFF.